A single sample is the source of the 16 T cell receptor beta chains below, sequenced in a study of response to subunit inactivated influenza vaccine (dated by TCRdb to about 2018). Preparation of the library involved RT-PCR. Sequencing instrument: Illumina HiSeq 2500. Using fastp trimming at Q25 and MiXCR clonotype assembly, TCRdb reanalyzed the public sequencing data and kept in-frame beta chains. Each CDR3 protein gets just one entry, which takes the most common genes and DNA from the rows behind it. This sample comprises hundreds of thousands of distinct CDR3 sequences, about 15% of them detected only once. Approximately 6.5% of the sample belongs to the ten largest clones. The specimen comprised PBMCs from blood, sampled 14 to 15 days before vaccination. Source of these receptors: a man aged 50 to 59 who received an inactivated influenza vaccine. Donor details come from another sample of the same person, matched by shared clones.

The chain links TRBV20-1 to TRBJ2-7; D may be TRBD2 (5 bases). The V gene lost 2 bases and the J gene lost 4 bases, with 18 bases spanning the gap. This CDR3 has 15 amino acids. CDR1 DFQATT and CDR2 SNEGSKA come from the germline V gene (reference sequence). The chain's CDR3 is CSARSPTRGFYEQYF. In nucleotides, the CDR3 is TGCAGTGCTAGATCGCCGACCCGGGGTTTTTACGAGCAGTACTTC.

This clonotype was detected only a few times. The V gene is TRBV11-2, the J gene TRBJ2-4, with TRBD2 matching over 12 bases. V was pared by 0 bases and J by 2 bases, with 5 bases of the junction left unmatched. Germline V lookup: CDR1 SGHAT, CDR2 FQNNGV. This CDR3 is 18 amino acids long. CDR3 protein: CASSLERLAGGTKNIQYF. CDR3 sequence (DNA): TGTGCCAGCAGCTTAGAGCGTCTAGCGGGAGGGACCAAAAACATTCAGTACTTC. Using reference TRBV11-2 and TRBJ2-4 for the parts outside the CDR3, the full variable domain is EAGVAQSPRYKIIEKRQSVAFWCNPISGHATLYWYQQILGQGPKLLIQFQNNGVVDDSQLPKDRFSAERLKGVDSTLKIQPAKLEDSAVYLCASSLERLAGGTKNIQYFGAGTRLSVL.

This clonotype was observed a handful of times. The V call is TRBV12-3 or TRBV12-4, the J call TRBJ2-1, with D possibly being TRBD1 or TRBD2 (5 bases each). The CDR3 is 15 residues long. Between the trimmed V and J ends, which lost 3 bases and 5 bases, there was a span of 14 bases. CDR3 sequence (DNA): TGTGCCAGCAGTTTGGGCTACCGAGGGGACAATGAGCAGTTCTTC. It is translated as CASSLGYRGDNEQFF.

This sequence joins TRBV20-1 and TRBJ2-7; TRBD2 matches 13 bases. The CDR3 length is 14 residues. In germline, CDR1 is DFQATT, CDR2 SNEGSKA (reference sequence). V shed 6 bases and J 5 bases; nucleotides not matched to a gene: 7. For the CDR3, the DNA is TGCAGTGCGATACGGACTAGCGGGAGTCACGAGCAGTACTTC. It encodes CSAIRTSGSHEQYF.

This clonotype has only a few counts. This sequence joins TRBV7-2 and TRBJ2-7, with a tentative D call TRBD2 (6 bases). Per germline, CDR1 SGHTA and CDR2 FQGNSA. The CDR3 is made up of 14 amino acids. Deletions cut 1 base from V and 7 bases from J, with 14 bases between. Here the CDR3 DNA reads TGTGCCAGCAGCTTAGAAGCGGTTCGGGGGGAGCAGTACTTC. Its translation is CASSLEAVRGEQYF.

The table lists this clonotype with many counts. The CDR3 nucleotides are TGTGCCAGCAGCGCAGGGGTGGCCGGGGAGCTGTTTTTT. It specifies CASSAGVAGELFF. The rearrangement joins TRBV9 to TRBJ2-2; possible D gene TRBD1, 6 bases. Germline CDR1 is SGDLS and CDR2 is YYNGEE. CDR3 length: 13 residues. The germline V and J ends were trimmed by 3 bases and 6 bases, with 9 bases remaining between them.

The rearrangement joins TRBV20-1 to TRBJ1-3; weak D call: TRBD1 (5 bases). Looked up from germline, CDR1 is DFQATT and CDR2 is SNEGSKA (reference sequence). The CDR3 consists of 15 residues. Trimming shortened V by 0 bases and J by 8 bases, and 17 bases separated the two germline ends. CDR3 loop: CSARDWGTGEDTIYF. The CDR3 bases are TGCAGTGCTAGAGATTGGGGGACCGGAGAGGACACCATATATTTT.

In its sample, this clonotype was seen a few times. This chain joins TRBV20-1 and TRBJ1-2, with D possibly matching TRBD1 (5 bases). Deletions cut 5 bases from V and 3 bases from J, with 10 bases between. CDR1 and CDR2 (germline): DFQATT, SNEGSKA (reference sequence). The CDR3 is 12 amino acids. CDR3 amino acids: CSARDRDYGYTF. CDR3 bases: TGCAGTGCTCGCGACAGAGACTATGGCTACACCTTC.

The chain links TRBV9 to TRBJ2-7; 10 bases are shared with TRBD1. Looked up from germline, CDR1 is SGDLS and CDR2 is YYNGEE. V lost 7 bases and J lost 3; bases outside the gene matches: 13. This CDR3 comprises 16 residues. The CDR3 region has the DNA TGTGCCAGCTCCGCCGGGGAGGGACAGGGGATCTACGAGCAGTACTTC. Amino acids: CASSAGEGQGIYEQYF.

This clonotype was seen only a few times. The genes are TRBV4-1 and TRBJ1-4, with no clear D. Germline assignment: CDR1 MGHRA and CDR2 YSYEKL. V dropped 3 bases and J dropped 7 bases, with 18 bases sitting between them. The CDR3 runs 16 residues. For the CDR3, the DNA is TGCGCCAGCAGCCAGGGCTTGAGGACCGTCAGTGAAAAACTGTTTTTT. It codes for CASSQGLRTVSEKLFF.

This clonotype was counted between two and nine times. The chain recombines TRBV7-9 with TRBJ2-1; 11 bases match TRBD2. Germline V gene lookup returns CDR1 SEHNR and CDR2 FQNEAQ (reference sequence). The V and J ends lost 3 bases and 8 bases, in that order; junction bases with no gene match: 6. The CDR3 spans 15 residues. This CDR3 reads CASSLASGGWDEQFF. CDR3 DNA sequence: TGTGCCAGCAGCTTGGCTAGCGGGGGGTGGGATGAGCAGTTCTTC.

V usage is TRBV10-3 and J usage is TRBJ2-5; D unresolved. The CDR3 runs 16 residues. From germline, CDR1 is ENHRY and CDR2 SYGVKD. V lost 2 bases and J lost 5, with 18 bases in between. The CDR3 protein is CAISEGFTGGRETQYF. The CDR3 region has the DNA TGTGCCATCAGTGAGGGGTTTACGGGCGGCAGGGAGACCCAGTACTTC.

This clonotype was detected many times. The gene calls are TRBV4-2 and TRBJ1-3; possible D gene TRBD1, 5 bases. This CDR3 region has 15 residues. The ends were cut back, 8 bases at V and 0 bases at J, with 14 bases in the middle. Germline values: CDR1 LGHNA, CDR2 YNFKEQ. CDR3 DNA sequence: TGTGCCAGCGGAACAGGACTTTTCTCTGGAAACACCATATATTTT. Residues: CASGTGLFSGNTIYF.

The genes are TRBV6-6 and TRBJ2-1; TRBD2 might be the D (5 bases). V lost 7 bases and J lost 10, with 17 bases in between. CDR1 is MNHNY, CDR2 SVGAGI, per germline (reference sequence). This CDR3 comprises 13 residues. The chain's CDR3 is CASTGYLGGEQFF. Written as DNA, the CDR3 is TGTGCCAGCACAGGTTACTTGGGCGGGGAGCAGTTCTTC.

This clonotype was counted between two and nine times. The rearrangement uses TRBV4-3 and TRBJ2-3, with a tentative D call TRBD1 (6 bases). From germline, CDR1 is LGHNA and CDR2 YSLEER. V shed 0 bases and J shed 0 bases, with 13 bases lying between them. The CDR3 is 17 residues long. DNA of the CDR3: TGCGCCAGCAGCCAAGACCCCAGTCAGGGGAGCACAGATACGCAGTATTTT. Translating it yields CASSQDPSQGSTDTQYF.

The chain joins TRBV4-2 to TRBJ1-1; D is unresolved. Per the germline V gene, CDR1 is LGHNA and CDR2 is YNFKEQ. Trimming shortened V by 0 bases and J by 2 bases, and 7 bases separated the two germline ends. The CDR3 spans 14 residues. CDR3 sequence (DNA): TGTGCCAGCAGCCAAGATGAGAAAAACACTGAAGCTTTCTTT. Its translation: CASSQDEKNTEAFF.